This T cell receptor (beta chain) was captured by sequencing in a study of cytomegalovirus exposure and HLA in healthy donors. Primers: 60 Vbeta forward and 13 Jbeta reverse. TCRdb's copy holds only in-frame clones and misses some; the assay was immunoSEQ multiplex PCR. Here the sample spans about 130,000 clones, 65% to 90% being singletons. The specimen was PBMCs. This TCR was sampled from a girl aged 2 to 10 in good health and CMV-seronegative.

CDR3 DNA: TGTGCCAGCAGCAAAGGGGGACAGGGGGACACTGAAGCTTTCTTT. Protein product: CASSKGGQGDTEAFF. The chain carries TRBV21-1 and TRBJ1-1; the table names TRBD1, a call not compared with the DNA. TRBV21-1 is a listed pseudogene. The CDR3 totals 15 residues.